The present T cell receptor beta chain was sequenced within a study of technical replicates of blood from several donors (TCRdb year 2017). With respect to this clone: Its antigen remains unidentified. No much larger clonotype is one base removed from it; base qualities were not supplied.

The method behind the library was the immunoSEQ multiplex PCR assay. This immuneACCESS table, as held by TCRdb, lists in-frame sequences with V and J called but not all clones. Of the missing ones, under half trace to an unresolved V gene in checked studies; the others have no known cause. This sample comprises some 70,000 clones, about 97% of them detected only once. The ten top clones hold 0.25% to 0.35% of the sample. The TCR was taken from a human donor in good health. Material: T cells isolated from PBMCs.

The bases are TGTGCCAGCAGGAGCGGGAGGAATTACAATGAGCAGTTCTTC. Translated, this gives CASRSGRNYNEQFF. The V and J genes are TRBV11-3 and TRBJ2-1; 9 of the junction bases match TRBD2. The CDR3 spans 14 residues, from the cysteine through the phenylalanine. The read is trimmed to its CDR3 DNA, 42 bases read in frame from base 1. The germline V gene sets CDR1 to SGHNT and CDR2 to YENEEA. Germline trimming: 6 bases from V, 4 bases from J; junction bases outside gene matches: 4.